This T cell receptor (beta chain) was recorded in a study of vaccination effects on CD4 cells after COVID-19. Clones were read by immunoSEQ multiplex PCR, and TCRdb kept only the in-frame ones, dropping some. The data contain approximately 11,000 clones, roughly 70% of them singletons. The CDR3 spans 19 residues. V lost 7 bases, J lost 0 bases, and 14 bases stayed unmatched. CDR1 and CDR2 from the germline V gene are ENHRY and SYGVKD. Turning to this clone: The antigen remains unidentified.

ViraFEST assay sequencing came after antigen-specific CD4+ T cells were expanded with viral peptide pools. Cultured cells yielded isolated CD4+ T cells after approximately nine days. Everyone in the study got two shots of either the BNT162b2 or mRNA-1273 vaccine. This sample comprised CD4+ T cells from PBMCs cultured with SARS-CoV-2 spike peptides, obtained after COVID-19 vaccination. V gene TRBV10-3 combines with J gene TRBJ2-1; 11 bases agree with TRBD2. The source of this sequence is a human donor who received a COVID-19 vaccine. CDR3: CAIMGSGRAGESSYNEQFF. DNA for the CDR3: TGTGCCATCATGGGTAGCGGGAGGGCCGGGGAAAGCTCCTACAATGAGCAGTTCTTC.